Described below is a single TCR beta chain sequence and its context. The protocol was immunoSEQ multiplex PCR, while the TCRdb copy is restricted to in-frame clones and leaves out a portion. The data show around 80,000 clones, about 90% seen once. The data were taken from a study of control samples from healthy donors and cancer patients. The CDR3 runs 14 residues. Trimming pared 7 bases from V and 8 bases from J, leaving 20 bases between. Germline values: CDR1 LNHDA, CDR2 SQIVND (reference sequence). Sequenced: blood. The chain joins TRBV19 to TRBJ1-1; D gene unclear. This receptor was identified in a man aged 45 to 65 in good health. DNA of the CDR3: TGTGCCAGTACCCTTCGGGCAGACATAAGCGAAGCTTTCTTT. Translated, it gives CASTLRADISEAFF. The full variable domain, in which reference TRBV19 and TRBJ1-1 provide the parts outside the CDR3, is DGGITQSPKYLFRKEGQNVTLSCEQNLNHDAMYWYRQDPGQGLRLIYYSQIVNDFQKGDIAEGYSVSREKKESFPLTVTSAQKNPTAFYLCASTLRADISEAFFGQGTRLTVV.